The rows below give T cell receptor beta chains drawn from one sample of a study of molecular identifiers for immune sequencing clone quantification. TCRdb re-analysed the PCR reads in MiXCR, keeping a single row per CDR3 protein. The table has around 94,000 distinct CDR3 sequences, about 32% seen once. The specimen was naive CD8+ T cells from blood, with Jurkat cell RNA spiked in. The receptors originated from a human donor in good health. Some libraries in this study had Jurkat cell RNA spiked in. Each CDR3 is given with its conserved first and last residue. D genes are given only for firm matches. Where a row states a size, it is once, few, many or the class of an expanded clone; other rows omit it.

cdr3_length,clone_size,d_call,j_call,v_call,cdr3_aa,cdr3_nt
14,.,.,TRBJ1-4,TRBV28,CASTRSGANEKLIF,TGTGCCAGCACCCGCTCCGGGGCAAATGAAAAACTGATTTTT
20,few,TRBD1,TRBJ2-3,TRBV15,CATSRDLGSDGQGLTDTQYF,TGTGCCACCAGCAGAGATCTAGGGTCGGACGGACAGGGGCTCACAGATACGCAGTATTTT
18,.,TRBD1,TRBJ1-5,TRBV28,CASSLDRDRGPNNQPQHF,TGTGCCAGCAGTTTAGACAGGGACAGGGGGCCCAACAATCAGCCCCAGCATTTT
14,.,.,TRBJ2-3,TRBV9,CASSGGTVTDTQYF,TGTGCCAGCAGCGGAGGGACCGTCACAGATACGCAGTATTTT
13,few,.,TRBJ1-1,TRBV27,CASSSGSNTEAFF,TGTGCCAGCAGTTCGGGCTCGAACACTGAAGCTTTCTTT
19,many,TRBD1,TRBJ1-1,TRBV6-2/TRBV6-3,CASSSAQGQGVAKNTEAFF,TGTGCCAGCAGTTCAGCCCAAGGACAGGGGGTGGCGAAGAACACTGAAGCTTTCTTT
15,many,.,TRBJ2-1,TRBV20-1,CSASLAEASYNEQFF,TGCAGTGCTAGTCTGGCGGAAGCCTCCTACAATGAGCAGTTCTTC
14,few,.,TRBJ2-5,TRBV12-3/TRBV12-4,CASSWAGKQETQYF,TGTGCCAGCAGTTGGGCAGGGAAACAAGAGACCCAGTACTTC
14,many,TRBD1,TRBJ1-5,TRBV2,CASRPGQFNQPQHF,TGTGCCAGCAGACCGGGACAGTTCAATCAGCCCCAGCATTTT
14,many,TRBD2,TRBJ2-7,TRBV7-2,CATSLISGSYEQYF,TGTGCCACTAGCCTTATTAGCGGGAGCTACGAGCAGTACTTC
14,many,.,TRBJ2-3,TRBV5-1,CASSFIGLSDTQYF,TGCGCCAGCAGCTTTATCGGACTCTCAGATACGCAGTATTTT
17,.,.,TRBJ1-1,TRBV4-1,CASSPRPAGHMNTEAFF,TGCGCCAGCAGCCCGAGGCCGGCAGGGCATATGAACACTGAAGCTTTCTTT
15,many,.,TRBJ2-2,TRBV24-1,CATSETGIRTGELFF,TGTGCCACCAGTGAAACAGGGATCCGAACCGGGGAGCTGTTTTTT
13,few,.,TRBJ1-5,TRBV5-6,CASSLWTNQPQHF,TGTGCCAGCAGCTTATGGACAAATCAGCCCCAGCATTTT
16,many,TRBD1,TRBJ2-4,TRBV7-2,CASSAYRGRPGNIQYF,TGTGCCAGCAGCGCGTACAGGGGGCGCCCCGGAAACATTCAGTACTTC
14,many,.,TRBJ2-3,TRBV28,CASSLLGYTDTQYF,TGTGCCAGCAGTTTACTCGGCTACACAGATACGCAGTATTTT
13,many,.,TRBJ2-7,TRBV13,CASSSGDSYEQYF,TGTGCCAGCAGCTCCGGGGACTCCTACGAGCAGTACTTC
16,few,TRBD2,TRBJ2-7,TRBV4-3,CASSQDLAETPHEQYF,TGCGCCAGCAGCCAAGATCTAGCGGAGACCCCCCACGAGCAGTACTTC
13,.,.,TRBJ1-1,TRBV7-9,CASSIKRGAEAFF,TGTGCCAGCAGCATCAAGAGGGGGGCAGAAGCTTTCTTT
17,few,TRBD2,TRBJ2-3,TRBV10-3,CAISESGWREETDTQYF,TGTGCCATCAGTGAGTCCGGATGGCGGGAGGAAACAGATACGCAGTATTTT
12,.,.,TRBJ2-1,TRBV27,CASSMMPGEQFF,TGTGCCAGCAGTATGATGCCCGGTGAGCAGTTCTTC
15,few,.,TRBJ2-5,TRBV28,CASSSPPGTQETQYF,TGTGCCAGCAGTTCCCCCCCGGGAACCCAAGAGACCCAGTACTTC
17,.,TRBD2,TRBJ2-3,TRBV29-1,CSVEDWTPSGVTDTQYF,TGCAGCGTTGAAGATTGGACCCCAAGCGGGGTCACAGATACGCAGTATTTT
14,few,.,TRBJ2-7,TRBV13,CASSGGELAYEQYF,TGTGCCAGCAGCGGGGGAGAGTTGGCCTACGAGCAGTACTTC
15,few,.,TRBJ2-5,TRBV7-7,CASSPTPGSQETQYF,TGTGCCAGCAGCCCCACCCCCGGGTCCCAAGAGACCCAGTACTTC
17,few,TRBD2,TRBJ2-1,TRBV2,CASSEVRAAGGPDEQFF,TGTGCCAGCAGTGAAGTTCGGGCAGCGGGAGGGCCCGATGAGCAGTTCTTC
17,.,.,TRBJ2-2,TRBV27,CASSPPDPRLNTGELLF,TGTGCCAGCAGTCCCCCCGACCCACGCTTAAACACCGGGGAGCTGTTATTT
15,.,TRBD1,TRBJ2-1,TRBV12-3/TRBV12-4,CASSLGQGTYNEQFF,TGTGCCAGCAGCCTGGGACAGGGAACCTACAATGAGCAGTTCTTC
16,.,TRBD2,TRBJ2-3,TRBV7-2,CASSWLAGGITDTQYF,TGTGCCAGCAGCTGGCTAGCGGGAGGGATAACAGATACGCAGTATTTT
17,.,TRBD2,TRBJ2-2,TRBV10-2,CASSEWDSGSYTGELFF,TGCGCCAGCAGTGAGTGGGATAGCGGGAGCTATACCGGGGAGCTGTTTTTT
12,many,.,TRBJ2-3,TRBV9,CASSATEDTQYF,TGTGCCAGCAGCGCTACTGAAGATACGCAGTATTTT
13,.,.,TRBJ2-7,TRBV5-3,CASRPRTNYEQYF,TGTGCCAGTCGGCCCCGGACGAACTACGAGCAGTACTTC
13,.,.,TRBJ2-1,TRBV15,CATSKGRYNEQFF,TGTGCCACCAGCAAAGGACGCTACAATGAGCAGTTCTTC
14,.,.,TRBJ2-7,TRBV4-1,CASSPDKYSYEQYF,TGCGCCAGCAGCCCCGACAAGTATTCCTACGAGCAGTACTTC
16,.,TRBD1,TRBJ2-6,TRBV6-5,CASIGQGATGANVLTF,TGTGCCAGCATTGGACAGGGGGCCACTGGGGCCAACGTCCTGACTTTC
15,few,TRBD1,TRBJ1-6,TRBV12-3/TRBV12-4,CASSLGQGRNSPLHF,TGTGCCAGCAGTTTAGGACAGGGGAGAAATTCACCCCTCCACTTT
10,many,.,TRBJ2-1,TRBV28,CASSFGEQFF,TGTGCCAGCAGTTTCGGTGAGCAGTTCTTC
14,.,.,TRBJ1-1,TRBV12-3/TRBV12-4,CASSLQLKNNEAFF,TGTGCCAGCAGTTTACAACTGAAGAACAATGAAGCTTTCTTT